This TCR beta chain was sequenced in a study of T-cell reconstitution after alpha-beta-depleted transplantation in children. Unique molecular identifiers were incorporated when the TCRbeta library was constructed. TCRdb redid the calling of the PCR reads with MiXCR, one entry per CDR3 protein. Among 440,000 or so distinct CDR3 sequences listed, approximately 42% were seen once. CDR3 length: 16 residues. V shed 1 base and J shed 4 bases, with 17 bases lying between them. Germline CDR1 reads DFQATT; CDR2 reads SNEGSKA (reference sequence). The sequence came from a girl aged 2-15 years with aplastic anemia, due to receive a stem cell transplant. This rearrangement joins TRBV20-1 to TRBJ2-1; D could derive from TRBD1 or TRBD2 (5 bases each). The sample in question was PBMCs, obtained before TCRalphabeta/CD19-depleted stem cell transplant. CDR3 sequence reads: CSARGLRGARYNEQFF. The CDR3 region has the DNA TGCAGTGCTAGAGGTCTCCGAGGGGCCCGATACAATGAGCAGTTCTTC.